The 21 T cell receptor beta chains below were found in one sample sequenced in a study of OX40 agonist ivuxolimab in advanced cancers. Produced via immunoSEQ multiplex PCR; TCRdb's table is partial and in-frame only. The sample includes tens of thousands of clones, roughly 84% of them seen just once. The material was CD4+ or CD8+ T cells sorted from blood, obtained in a trial of the OX40 agonist ivuxolimab. The receptors were sampled from an adult with an advanced solid tumor such as melanoma, head and neck, liver or kidney cancer.

V gene TRBV18 combines with J gene TRBJ1-1; D uncertain. Between the trimmed V and J ends, which lost 2 bases and 3 bases, there was a span of 13 bases. CDR3 size: 15 residues. The germline CDR1 and CDR2 sequences are KGHSH and LQKENI. The DNA for the CDR3 is TGTGCCAGCTCACCATTATTGGGTGTCGACACTGAAGCTTTCTTT. It is translated as CASSPLLGVDTEAFF.

The chain links TRBV5-8 to TRBJ2-7; D not certain. CDR1 is SGHTS and CDR2 is YDEGEE in the germline V gene. V was clipped by 4 bases and J by 1 base, with 6 bases between them. This CDR3 region has 12 residues. This CDR3 reads CASSRISYEQYF. CDR3 nucleotide sequence: TGTGCCAGCAGCCGTATATCCTACGAGCAGTACTTC.

This clone was seen just once. The rearrangement joins TRBV15 to TRBJ1-4; 7 nucleotides align to TRBD1. V shed 6 bases and J 1 base; nucleotides not matched to a gene: 17. CDR1 is LNHNV, CDR2 YYDKDF, per germline (reference sequence). The CDR3 length is 19 residues. CDR3: CATRNRDSPKMGTNEKLFF. The CDR3 DNA is TGTGCCACCAGAAACCGGGACAGCCCTAAGATGGGAACTAATGAAAAACTGTTTTTT. Full variable domain (missing parts from reference TRBV15 and TRBJ1-4): DAMVIQNPRYQVTQFGKPVTLSCSQTLNHNVMYWYQQKSSQAPKLLFHYYDKDFNNEADTPDNFQSRRPNTSFCFLDIRSPGLGDTAMYLCATRNRDSPKMGTNEKLFFGSGTQLSVL.

With respect to this clone: Other DNA sequences within the sample encode an identical CDR3. The rearrangement links TRBV29-1 to TRBJ2-1; TRBD2 aligns across 10 bases. CDR3 length: 13 residues. Germline CDR1 and CDR2: SQVTM and ANQGSEA. With V trimmed by 7 bases and J by 13 bases, 13 bases remained unmatched. The CDR3 spells CSAARALAGDQFF. The CDR3 nucleotides read TGCAGCGCCGCAAGGGCTCTAGCGGGAGACCAGTTCTTC.

The chain couples TRBV19 to TRBJ2-1; 8 bases are shared with TRBD2. The CDR3 runs 15 residues. V trimming: 6 bases; J trimming: 0 bases; junction bases outside the gene matches: 4. Germline loops: CDR1 LNHDA, CDR2 SQIVND (reference sequence). The CDR3 here is CASRAGTSSYNEQFF. Written as DNA, the CDR3 is TGTGCCAGTAGGGCCGGGACTAGCTCCTACAATGAGCAGTTCTTC.

This clone was counted a few times. The chain uses TRBV28 and TRBJ1-1; TRBD1 aligns across 9 bases. After removal of 6 bases from V and 4 bases from J, the junction contained 6 bases not matched to a gene. CDR3 length: 14 residues. CDR1 is MDHEN, CDR2 SYDVKM, per germline. CDR3 DNA sequence: TGTGCCAGCAGATCGGGACAGGGTAGCACTGAAGCTTTCTTT. It encodes CASRSGQGSTEAFF.

This chain joins TRBV19 and TRBJ1-2, with a possible D match to TRBD1 (5 bases). The CDR3 sequence is 15 residues long. V lost 7 bases and J 4 bases, leaving 19 bases between the germline ends. CDR1 and CDR2 (germline): LNHDA, SQIVND (reference sequence). The CDR3 protein is CASTLTFGGSYGYTF. The CDR3 DNA sequence: TGTGCCAGTACCCTTACATTCGGGGGGTCCTATGGCTACACCTTC.

The chain carries TRBV19 and TRBJ1-2; D is perhaps TRBD1 (6 bases). Germline V CDR1 and CDR2: LNHDA, SQIVND (reference sequence). V lost 1 base to trimming and J lost 7 bases, with 16 bases between them. The CDR3 is 15 residues long. The CDR3 DNA follows: TGTGCCAGTAGTATAGTAAGCAGGGGCCCCCGTGGCTACACCTTC. The encoded protein is CASSIVSRGPRGYTF.

The genes are TRBV27 and TRBJ2-1; 7 nucleotides line up with TRBD1. The germline V gene has CDR1 MNHEY and CDR2 SMNVEV (reference sequence). The CDR3 is 16 amino acids. With V trimmed by 8 bases and J by 5 bases, 15 bases remained unmatched. CDR3 nucleotides: TGTGCCAGCGGTTACACGGACAGGACAAAGCACAATGAGCAGTTCTTC. Protein product: CASGYTDRTKHNEQFF.

This clone was observed a few times. The CDR3 coding sequence is TGTGCCAGCAGCCTAAGACAGGGGGGTAGGACCGGGGAGCTGTTTTTT. Its translation: CASSLRQGGRTGELFF. The chain has TRBV7-2 and TRBJ2-2; 9 nucleotides match TRBD1. The CDR3 runs to 16 residues. V trimming: 5 bases; J trimming: 5 bases; junction bases outside the gene matches: 9. CDR1 and CDR2 from the germline V gene are SGHTA and FQGNSA.

This rearrangement joins TRBV4-1 to TRBJ2-2; TRBD2 aligns across 10 bases. Trimming removed 2 bases from V and 6 bases from J; junction bases left unmatched: 6. Per germline, CDR1 MGHRA and CDR2 YSYEKL. The CDR3 is 16 residues long. The CDR3 DNA reads as TGCGCCAGCAGCCAACCGGAGCGGGGGGGCCCCGGGGAGCTGTTTTTT. It codes for CASSQPERGGPGELFF.

This chain connects TRBV11-3 to TRBJ2-2; TRBD1 matches 8 bases. Germline loops: CDR1 SGHNT, CDR2 YENEEA. V was pared by 1 base and J by 6 bases, with 4 bases of the junction left unmatched. CDR3 length: 15 residues. CDR3 DNA: TGTGCCAGCAGCTTAGGAGGACAGGGTTCCGGGGAGCTGTTTTTT. Its translation is CASSLGGQGSGELFF. Complete variable domain (other parts from reference TRBV11-3 and TRBJ2-2): EAGVVQSPRYKIIEKKQPVAFWCNPISGHNTLYWYLQNLGQGPELLIRYENEEAVDDSQLPKDRFSAERLKGVDSTLKIQPAELGDSAVYLCASSLGGQGSGELFFGEGSRLTVL.

The chain recombines TRBV5-1 with TRBJ2-2, with D unclear. CDR3 length: 16 amino acids. CDR1 and CDR2 (germline): SGHRS, YFSETQ. Trimming removed 1 base at V and 0 bases at J, with 10 bases between. CDR3 sequence: CASSLRAESNTGELFF. The CDR3 nucleotides read TGCGCCAGCAGCTTGCGGGCAGAGTCGAACACCGGGGAGCTGTTTTTT.

This chain connects TRBV19 to TRBJ2-1; possibly TRBD2 for D (5 bases). CDR3 size: 16 residues. The germline V and J ends were trimmed by 3 bases and 3 bases, with 15 bases remaining between them. Germline CDR1 reads LNHDA; CDR2 reads SQIVND (reference sequence). CDR3 residues: CASSMTAGKDYNEQFF. CDR3 coding DNA: TGTGCCAGTAGTATGACGGCCGGGAAGGACTACAATGAGCAGTTCTTC.

This chain joins TRBV19 and TRBJ1-2, with TRBD1 identical over 11 bases. Germline V gives CDR1 LNHDA, CDR2 SQIVND (reference sequence). V lost 6 bases and J lost 8; bases outside the gene matches: 5. The CDR3 has 13 residues. CDR3 in amino acids: CASSDRDRGGYTF. The CDR3, as DNA: TGTGCCAGTAGCGACCGGGACAGGGGGGGCTACACCTTC.

Of note for this clone: Its ends do not fully match the called genes, so a read error is possible. This chain connects TRBV5-6 to TRBJ1-2, with 9 bases fitting TRBD1. The V gene's germline CDR1 is SGHDT and CDR2 YYEEEE. This CDR3 spans 15 amino acids. In DNA form, the CDR3 reads TGTGCCAGCAGCTTGGAGGGACAGGGAAAATATGGCCACACCTTC. Translating gives CASSLEGQGKYGHTF.

The chain carries TRBV5-5 and TRBJ2-5; TRBD2 might be the D (6 bases). CDR1 is SGHKS, CDR2 YYEKEE, per germline (reference sequence). Trimming left V 4 bases short and J 0 bases short, with 13 bases between. This CDR3 contains 15 residues. CDR3 residues: CASSRSSAYQETQYF. The CDR3, as DNA: TGTGCCAGCAGCAGATCTAGCGCCTACCAAGAGACCCAGTACTTC.

J is TRBJ2-3 and V is TRBV5-4; D remains ambiguous. V shed 0 bases and J shed 2 bases, with 10 bases lying between them. The germline gives CDR1 SGHNT, CDR2 YYREEE (reference sequence). The CDR3 length is 15 residues. Here the CDR3 reads CASSLGHTSTDTQYF. CDR3 bases: TGTGCCAGCAGCTTGGGTCACACCTCCACAGATACGCAGTATTTT.

V gene TRBV7-3 combines with J gene TRBJ2-5; D gene unclear. Trimming took 5 bases from V and 0 from J, leaving 7 bases between them. Germline V gives CDR1 SGHTA, CDR2 FQGTGA. The length of the CDR3 is 13 residues. The CDR3 loop is CASSQSYQETQYF. The CDR3 nucleotides read TGTGCCAGCAGCCAATCGTACCAAGAGACCCAGTACTTC.

CDR3 sequence: CATAAENIQYF. The CDR3 bases are TGTGCCACGGCGGCTGAAAACATTCAGTACTTC. The chain couples TRBV10-3 to TRBJ2-4; D not certain. The CDR3 consists of 11 residues. Germline CDR1 ENHRY, CDR2 SYGVKD. The germline V and J ends were trimmed by 10 bases and 5 bases, with 9 bases remaining between them.

This sequence joins TRBV2 and TRBJ1-1; D is ambiguous. With 7 bases removed from V and 5 bases from J, the gap between germline ends came to 14 bases. CDR1 is SNHLY and CDR2 is FYNNEI in the germline V gene. This CDR3 has 13 amino acids. Here the CDR3 reads CASKYVEVTEAFF. The CDR3 nucleotides are TGTGCCAGCAAATACGTTGAAGTGACTGAAGCTTTCTTT.